This record looks at one TCR beta chain sequence and its context. What it recognizes is unknown. Repeated repertoire sampling spanned the course of chemoradiotherapy. Profiling relied on immunoSEQ multiplex PCR, and the TCRdb table lists in-frame clones only, not all of them. The data show 53,000 or so clones, around 90% seen once. The source of the sample is a study of chemoradiotherapy in HPV16-positive cancers. Germline lookup yields CDR1 SGHRS and CDR2 YFSETQ. The CDR3 extends over 18 amino acids. Trimming cost V 5 bases and J 0 bases; bases outside gene matches: 14. Study-wide results and limits: Candidate HPV-specific clones and E7-related TCR motifs grew in tumor during treatment.

Specimen: blood, collected from a patient who underwent chemoradiotherapy. This chain uses TRBV5-1 with TRBJ2-1, with TRBD1 matching over 7 bases. The TCR was taken from a human donor with HPV-associated anogenital cancer. CDR3 in amino acids: CASRQKSGTENSYNEQFF. The CDR3 coding sequence is TGCGCCAGCAGGCAAAAATCCGGGACAGAGAACTCCTACAATGAGCAGTTCTTC.